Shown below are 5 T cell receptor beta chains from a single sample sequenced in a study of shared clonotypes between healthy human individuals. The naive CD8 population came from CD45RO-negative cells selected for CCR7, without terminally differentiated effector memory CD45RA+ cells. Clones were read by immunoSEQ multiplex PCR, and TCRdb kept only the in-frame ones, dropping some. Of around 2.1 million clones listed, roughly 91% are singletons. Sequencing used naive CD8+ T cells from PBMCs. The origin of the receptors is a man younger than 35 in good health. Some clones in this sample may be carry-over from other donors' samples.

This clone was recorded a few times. Written as DNA, the CDR3 is TGTGCCAGCAGCCAGGAAAGACGGAAGACCGGGGAGCTGTTTTTT. Amino acids: CASSQERRKTGELFF. This rearrangement joins TRBV4-2 to TRBJ2-2, with no clear D. Looked up from germline, CDR1 is LGHNA and CDR2 is YNFKEQ. The CDR3 covers 15 residues. V dropped 3 bases and J dropped 5 bases, with 13 bases sitting between them.

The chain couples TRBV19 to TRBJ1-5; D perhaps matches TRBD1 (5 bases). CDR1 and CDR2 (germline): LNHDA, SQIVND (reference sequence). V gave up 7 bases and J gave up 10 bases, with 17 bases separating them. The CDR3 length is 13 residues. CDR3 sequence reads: CASIGQGVHPQHF. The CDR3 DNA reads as TGTGCCAGTATAGGGCAGGGTGTTCACCCCCAGCATTTT.

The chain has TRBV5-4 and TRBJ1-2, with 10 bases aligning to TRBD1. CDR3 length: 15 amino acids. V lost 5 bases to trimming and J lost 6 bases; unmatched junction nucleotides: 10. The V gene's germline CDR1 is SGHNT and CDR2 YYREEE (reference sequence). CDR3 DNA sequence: TGTGCCAGCAGGATCCGACAGGGGGCGCCGGATGGCTACACCTTC. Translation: CASRIRQGAPDGYTF.

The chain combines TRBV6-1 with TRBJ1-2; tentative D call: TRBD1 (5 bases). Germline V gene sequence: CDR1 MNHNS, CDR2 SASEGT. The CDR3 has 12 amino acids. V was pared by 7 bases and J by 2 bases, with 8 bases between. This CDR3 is CASTDRNYGYTF. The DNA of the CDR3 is TGTGCCAGCACTGACAGAAACTATGGCTACACCTTC.

The CDR3 reads CASSGTGTGLAYEQYF. The CDR3 region has the DNA TGTGCCAGCAGCGGGACCGGGACAGGTCTTGCCTACGAGCAGTACTTC. The gene calls are TRBV9 and TRBJ2-7; 8 bases agree with TRBD1. Germline V gene data show CDR1 as SGDLS and CDR2 as YYNGEE. J gave up 2 bases and V 3 bases, and 10 bases lay outside the gene matches. CDR3 size: 16 residues.